The 17 T cell receptor beta chains in this list originate from one sample, sequenced in a study of CD8 T cells in Susac syndrome. RNA amounts of roughly 0.5 to 1 ug underwent reverse transcription with random hexamers. TCRdb re-called the immunoSEQ multiplex PCR reads through MiXCR, storing one row per CDR3 protein. The table has approximately 220,000 distinct CDR3 sequences, over 90% seen once. Specimen: CD4+ T cells from PBMCs. The receptors here all came from a human donor with multiple sclerosis.

This clonotype turned up a few times. V usage is TRBV20-1 and J usage is TRBJ2-6; D gene unclear. Germline assignment: CDR1 DFQATT and CDR2 SNEGSKA (reference sequence). V was clipped by 7 bases and J by 0 bases, with 4 bases between them. The CDR3 spans 12 residues. CDR3 DNA: TGCAGTGTATCCTCTGGGGCCAACGTCCTGACTTTC. This translates into CSVSSGANVLTF.

The chain combines TRBV6-5 with TRBJ1-5; D unresolved. The ends were cut back, 0 bases at V and 7 bases at J, with 13 bases in the middle. This CDR3 spans 15 amino acids. Germline V lookup: CDR1 MNHEY, CDR2 SVGAGI. CDR3: CASSYSTQLGQPQHF. Written as DNA, the CDR3 is TGTGCCAGCAGTTACTCGACCCAACTAGGGCAGCCCCAGCATTTT.

V and J are TRBV3-1 and TRBJ1-5; D not certain. CDR3 length: 15 residues. Germline lookup yields CDR1 LGHDT and CDR2 YNNKEL (reference sequence). V lost 1 base, J lost 0 bases, and 7 bases lay in between. CDR3 DNA: TGTGCCAGCAGCCAAGGGGAGTCTAGCAATCAGCCCCAGCATTTT. It codes for CASSQGESSNQPQHF.

The rearrangement joins TRBV30 to TRBJ2-7; D is undetermined. V gave up 0 bases and J gave up 6 bases, with 12 bases separating them. Germline CDR1 is GTSNPN and CDR2 is SVGIG (reference sequence). This CDR3 has 13 amino acids. CDR3 nucleotides: TGTGCCTGGAGTGTGGGGTCCCCCCTCGAGCAGTACGTC. The encoded protein is CAWSVGSPLEQYV.

The rearrangement joins TRBV20-1 to TRBJ2-2; 9 positions match TRBD2. Germline loops: CDR1 DFQATT, CDR2 SNEGSKA (reference sequence). Losses at the gene ends were 6 bases for V and 4 bases for J; bases not matched to a gene: 12. The CDR3 loop spans 16 amino acids. The CDR3 DNA reads TGCAGTGCCAGCCCAGCGGGGCGGGGGGGCACCGGGGAGCTGTTTTTT. Translation gives CSASPAGRGGTGELFF.

The rearrangement joins TRBV15 to TRBJ1-5; D is unclear. V was cut by 0 bases and J by 9 bases, with 6 bases left in between. Germline V gives CDR1 LNHNV, CDR2 YYDKDF (reference sequence). The CDR3 has 12 residues. The CDR3 nucleotides read TGTGCCACCAGCAGAGATCGCGGGCCCCAGCATTTT. As protein: CATSRDRGPQHF.

CDR3 in DNA: TGTGCCAGCACCGATACACAGGGGCAACCTGAAGCTTTCTTT. This sequence encodes CASTDTQGQPEAFF. The chain links TRBV13 to TRBJ1-1; TRBD1 agrees at 7 bases. This CDR3 comprises 14 residues. The V gene end was trimmed by 7 bases and the J gene end by 6 bases; junction bases not matched to a gene: 11. CDR1 is PRHDT, CDR2 FYEKMQ, per germline (reference sequence).

The genes are TRBV30 and TRBJ1-5; TRBD1 agrees at 7 bases. CDR3 size: 13 residues. Germline V gene data show CDR1 as GTSNPN and CDR2 as SVGIG (reference sequence). J was trimmed by 4 bases and V by 4 bases; bases with no gene match: 4. The CDR3 DNA sequence: TGTGCCTGGACGCAGGGGGATAATCAGCCCCAGCATTTT. It yields the protein CAWTQGDNQPQHF. Together with reference TRBV30 and TRBJ1-5, the CDR3 gives the full variable domain: SQTIHQWPATLVQPVGSPLSLECTVEGTSNPNLYWYRQAAGRGLQLLFYSVGIGQISSEVPQNLSASRPQDRQFILSSKKLLLSDSGFYLCAWTQGDNQPQHFGDGTRLSIL.

The V gene is TRBV20-1, the J gene TRBJ2-5; 8 nucleotides agree with TRBD1. The CDR3 has 13 residues. The ends lost 3 bases at V and 5 bases at J; junction bases unmatched: 5. Germline CDR1 DFQATT, CDR2 SNEGSKA (reference sequence). The CDR3 nucleotides read TGCAGTGCTAGCAACCGGGACAGGGAGACCCAGTACTTC. It translates to CSASNRDRETQYF.

The chain recombines TRBV6-6 with TRBJ2-7, with 7 positions matching TRBD1. The CDR3 has 14 amino acids. CDR1 is MNHNY and CDR2 is SVGAGI in the germline V gene (reference sequence). Trimming took 5 bases from V and 2 from J; bases not matched to a gene: 6. Here the CDR3 DNA reads TGTGCCAGCAGTACTTACAGGGGCCCCTACGAGCAGTACTTC. It specifies CASSTYRGPYEQYF.

The V gene is TRBV27, the J gene TRBJ1-1; possible D gene TRBD1, 5 bases. The CDR3 spans 13 residues. The V gene lost 6 bases and the J gene lost 1 base, with 9 bases spanning the gap. Germline-derived CDR1 and CDR2 are MNHEY and SMNVEV (reference sequence). The CDR3 reads CASRVTGNTEAFF. The CDR3 nucleotides read TGTGCCAGCAGAGTAACAGGGAACACTGAAGCTTTCTTT.

The chain couples TRBV10-3 to TRBJ1-3; D unclear. CDR3 length: 12 residues. V was cut by 8 bases and J by 6 bases, with 11 bases left in between. Germline V CDR1 and CDR2: ENHRY, SYGVKD. The chain's CDR3 is CAIANPENTIYF. The CDR3 DNA follows: TGTGCCATCGCCAATCCGGAAAACACCATATATTTT.

The DNA for the CDR3 is TGTGCCAGCAGCCCCGGACAGGGGGCGCGAGAAAAACTGTTTTTT. It codes for CASSPGQGAREKLFF. The V and J genes are TRBV7-9 and TRBJ1-4; 11 bases are shared with TRBD1. From germline, CDR1 is SEHNR and CDR2 FQNEAQ (reference sequence). The trim removed 5 bases at V and 8 bases at J, leaving 7 bases unmatched. The CDR3 contains 15 residues.

This chain joins TRBV2 and TRBJ1-2; D is perhaps TRBD1 (6 bases). Germline loops: CDR1 SNHLY, CDR2 FYNNEI. This CDR3 region has 15 residues. V was shortened by 6 bases and J by 4 bases, with 18 bases between the two germline ends. Written as DNA, the CDR3 is TGTGCCAGCAGCCCCGGCGTGGGGGGCTCCTATGGCTACACCTTC. Its protein product is CASSPGVGGSYGYTF.

The DNA of the CDR3 is TGTGCCGGGAAGATCTCCATGCTAGCCAAAAACATTCAGTACTTC. Protein: CAGKISMLAKNIQYF. The chain links TRBV30 to TRBJ2-4, with D unclear. Germline CDR1 reads GTSNPN; CDR2 reads SVGIG (reference sequence). Trimming shortened V by 8 bases and J by 0 bases, and 17 bases separated the two germline ends. The CDR3 sequence is 15 residues long.

The chain combines TRBV2 with TRBJ2-1; 8 nucleotides align to TRBD1. The junction had 14 bases not matched to a gene; V was cut back by 10 bases and J by 12 bases. Germline values: CDR1 SNHLY, CDR2 FYNNEI. The CDR3 is 13 amino acids. CDR3 sequence (DNA): TGTGCCACCGAGGACAGGGACATGATTCTGCAGTTCTTC. Protein sequence: CATEDRDMILQFF.

V gene TRBV5-1 combines with J gene TRBJ2-7, with D unresolved. V was pared by 4 bases and J by 0 bases, with 11 bases between. This CDR3 spans 14 amino acids. The V gene's germline CDR1 is SGHRS and CDR2 YFSETQ. The CDR3 DNA reads TGCGCCAGCAGCGAGGAAATTAGCTCCTACGAGCAGTACTTC. As protein: CASSEEISSYEQYF.